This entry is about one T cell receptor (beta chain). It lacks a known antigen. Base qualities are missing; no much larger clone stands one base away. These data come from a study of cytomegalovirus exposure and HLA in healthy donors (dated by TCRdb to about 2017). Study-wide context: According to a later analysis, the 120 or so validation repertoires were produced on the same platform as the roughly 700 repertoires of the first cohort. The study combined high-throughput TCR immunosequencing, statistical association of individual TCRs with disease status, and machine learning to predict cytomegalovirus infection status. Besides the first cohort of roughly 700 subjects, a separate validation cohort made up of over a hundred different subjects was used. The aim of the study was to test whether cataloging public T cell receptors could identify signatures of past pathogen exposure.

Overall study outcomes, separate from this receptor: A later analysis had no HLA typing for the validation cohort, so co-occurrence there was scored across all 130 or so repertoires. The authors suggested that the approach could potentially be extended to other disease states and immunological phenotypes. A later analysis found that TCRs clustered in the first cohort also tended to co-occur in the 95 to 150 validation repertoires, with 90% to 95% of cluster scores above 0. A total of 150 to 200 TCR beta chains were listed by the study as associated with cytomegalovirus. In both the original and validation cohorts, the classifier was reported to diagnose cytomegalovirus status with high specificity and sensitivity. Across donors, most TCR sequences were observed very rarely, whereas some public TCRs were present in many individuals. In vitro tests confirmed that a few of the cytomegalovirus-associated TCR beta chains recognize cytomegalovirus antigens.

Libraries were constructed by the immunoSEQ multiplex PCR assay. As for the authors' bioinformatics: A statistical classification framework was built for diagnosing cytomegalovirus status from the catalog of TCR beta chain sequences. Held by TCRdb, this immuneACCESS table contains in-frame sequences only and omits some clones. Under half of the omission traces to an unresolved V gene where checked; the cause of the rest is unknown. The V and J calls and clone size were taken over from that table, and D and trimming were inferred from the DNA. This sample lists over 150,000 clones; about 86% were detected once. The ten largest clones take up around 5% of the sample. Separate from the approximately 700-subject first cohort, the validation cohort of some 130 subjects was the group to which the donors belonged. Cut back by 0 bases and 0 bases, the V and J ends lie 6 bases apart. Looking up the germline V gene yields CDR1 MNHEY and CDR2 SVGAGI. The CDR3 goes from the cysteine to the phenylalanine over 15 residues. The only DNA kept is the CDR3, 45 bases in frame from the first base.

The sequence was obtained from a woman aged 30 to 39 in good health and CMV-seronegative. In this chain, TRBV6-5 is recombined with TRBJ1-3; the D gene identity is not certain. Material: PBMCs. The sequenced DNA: TGTGCCAGCAGTTACTCGCCCTCCTCTGGAAACACCATATATTTT. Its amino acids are CASSYSPSSGNTIYF.